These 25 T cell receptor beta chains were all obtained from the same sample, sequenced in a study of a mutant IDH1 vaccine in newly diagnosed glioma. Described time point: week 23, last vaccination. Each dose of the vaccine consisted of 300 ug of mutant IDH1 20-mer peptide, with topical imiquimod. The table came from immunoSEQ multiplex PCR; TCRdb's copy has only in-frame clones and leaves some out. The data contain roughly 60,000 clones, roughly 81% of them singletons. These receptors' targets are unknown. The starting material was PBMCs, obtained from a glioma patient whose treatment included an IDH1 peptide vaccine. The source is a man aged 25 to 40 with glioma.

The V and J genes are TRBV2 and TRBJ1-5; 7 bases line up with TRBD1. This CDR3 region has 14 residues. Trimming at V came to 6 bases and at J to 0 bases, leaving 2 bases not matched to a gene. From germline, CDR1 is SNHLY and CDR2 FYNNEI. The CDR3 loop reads CASRTGFSNQPQHF. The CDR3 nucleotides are TGTGCCAGCAGGACAGGGTTTAGCAATCAGCCCCAGCATTTT.

The CDR3 DNA follows: TGTGCCAGCTCGGGGGGGAACACTGAAGCTTTCTTT. It yields the protein CASSGGNTEAFF. The chain links TRBV6-6 to TRBJ1-1; TRBD1 is a possible D gene (5 bases). CDR3 length: 12 amino acids. Germline CDR1 and CDR2: MNHNY and SVGAGI (reference sequence). V was pared by 8 bases and J by 1 base, with 8 bases between.

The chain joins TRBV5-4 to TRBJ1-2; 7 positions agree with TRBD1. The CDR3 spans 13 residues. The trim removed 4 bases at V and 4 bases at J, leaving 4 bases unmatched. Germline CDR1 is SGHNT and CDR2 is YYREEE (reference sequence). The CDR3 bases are TGTGCCAGCAGCGCGGGGACAGCCTATGGCTACACCTTC. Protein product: CASSAGTAYGYTF.

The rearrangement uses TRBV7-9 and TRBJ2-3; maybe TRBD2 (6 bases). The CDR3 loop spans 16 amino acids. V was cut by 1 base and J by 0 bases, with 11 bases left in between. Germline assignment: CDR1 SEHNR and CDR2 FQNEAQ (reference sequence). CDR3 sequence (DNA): TGTGCCAGCAGCTTAGAGGAGGGCAGAAGCACAGATACGCAGTATTTT. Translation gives CASSLEEGRSTDTQYF.

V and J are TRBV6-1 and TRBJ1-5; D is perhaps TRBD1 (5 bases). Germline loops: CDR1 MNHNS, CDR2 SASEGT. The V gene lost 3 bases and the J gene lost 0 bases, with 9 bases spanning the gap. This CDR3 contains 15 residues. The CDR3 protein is CASSESGYSNQPQHF. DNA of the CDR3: TGTGCCAGCAGTGAGTCAGGGTATAGCAATCAGCCCCAGCATTTT.

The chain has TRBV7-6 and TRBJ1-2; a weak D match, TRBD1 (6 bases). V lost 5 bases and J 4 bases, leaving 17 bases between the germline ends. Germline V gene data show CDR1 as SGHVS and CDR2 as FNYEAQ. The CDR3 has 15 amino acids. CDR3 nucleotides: TGTGCCAGCAGCCCTATCCCAACAGGGAGCTATGGCTACACCTTC. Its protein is CASSPIPTGSYGYTF.

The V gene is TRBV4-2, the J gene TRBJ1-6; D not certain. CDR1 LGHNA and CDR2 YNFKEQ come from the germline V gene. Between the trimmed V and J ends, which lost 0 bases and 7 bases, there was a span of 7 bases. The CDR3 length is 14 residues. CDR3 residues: CASSQETGNSPLHF. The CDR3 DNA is TGTGCCAGCAGCCAAGAAACTGGGAATTCACCCCTCCACTTT.

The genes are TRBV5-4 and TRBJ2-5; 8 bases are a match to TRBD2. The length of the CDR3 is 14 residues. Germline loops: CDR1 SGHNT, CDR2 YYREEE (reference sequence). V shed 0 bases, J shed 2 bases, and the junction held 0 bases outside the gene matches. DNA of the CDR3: TGTGCCAGCAGCTTGGCTAGCGGGCAAGAGACCCAGTACTTC. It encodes CASSLASGQETQYF.

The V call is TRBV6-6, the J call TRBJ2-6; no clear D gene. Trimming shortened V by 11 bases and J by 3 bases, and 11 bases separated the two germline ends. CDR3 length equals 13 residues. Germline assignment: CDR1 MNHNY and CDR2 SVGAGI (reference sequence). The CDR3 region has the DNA TGTGCCGTAACTACTTTTGGGGCCAACGTCCTGACTTTC. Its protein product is CAVTTFGANVLTF.

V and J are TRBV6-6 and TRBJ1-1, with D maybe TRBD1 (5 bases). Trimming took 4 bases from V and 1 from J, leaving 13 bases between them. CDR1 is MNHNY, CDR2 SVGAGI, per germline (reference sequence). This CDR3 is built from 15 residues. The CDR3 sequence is CASSSFRDPNTEAFF. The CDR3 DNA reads TGTGCCAGCAGTTCGTTCAGGGACCCGAACACTGAAGCTTTCTTT.

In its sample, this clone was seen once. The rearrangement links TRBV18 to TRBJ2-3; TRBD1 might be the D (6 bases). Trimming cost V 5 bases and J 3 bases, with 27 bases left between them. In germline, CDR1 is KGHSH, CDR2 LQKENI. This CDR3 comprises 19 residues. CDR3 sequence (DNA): TGTGCCAGCTCAACTACTCCCGCCGGGACACTCCGAGGGACAGATACGCAGTATTTT. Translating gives CASSTTPAGTLRGTDTQYF.

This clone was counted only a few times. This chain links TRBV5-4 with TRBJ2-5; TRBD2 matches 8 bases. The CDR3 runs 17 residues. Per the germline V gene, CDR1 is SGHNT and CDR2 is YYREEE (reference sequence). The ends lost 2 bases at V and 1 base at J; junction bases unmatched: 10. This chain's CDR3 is CASSFVGAGAGQETQYF. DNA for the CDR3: TGTGCCAGCAGCTTTGTAGGAGCGGGGGCCGGCCAAGAGACCCAGTACTTC.

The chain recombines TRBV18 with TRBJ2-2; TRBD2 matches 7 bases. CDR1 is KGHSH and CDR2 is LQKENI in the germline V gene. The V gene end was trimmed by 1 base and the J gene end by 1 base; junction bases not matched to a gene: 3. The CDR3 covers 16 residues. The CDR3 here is CASSPLGGENTGELFF. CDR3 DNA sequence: TGTGCCAGCTCACCACTGGGAGGGGAGAACACCGGGGAGCTGTTTTTT.

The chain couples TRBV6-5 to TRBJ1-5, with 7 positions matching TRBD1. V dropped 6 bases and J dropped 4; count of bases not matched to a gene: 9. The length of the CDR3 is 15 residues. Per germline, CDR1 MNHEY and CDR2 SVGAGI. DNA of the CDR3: TGTGCCAGCAGACCGGACAGGAACCCTAATCAGCCCCAGCATTTT. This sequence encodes CASRPDRNPNQPQHF.

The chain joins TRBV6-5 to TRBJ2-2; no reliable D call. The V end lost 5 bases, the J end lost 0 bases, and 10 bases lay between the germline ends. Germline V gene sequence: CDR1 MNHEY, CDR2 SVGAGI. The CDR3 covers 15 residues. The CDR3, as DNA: TGTGCCAGCAGTCCCGGGCCCTCGAACACCGGGGAGCTGTTTTTT. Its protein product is CASSPGPSNTGELFF.

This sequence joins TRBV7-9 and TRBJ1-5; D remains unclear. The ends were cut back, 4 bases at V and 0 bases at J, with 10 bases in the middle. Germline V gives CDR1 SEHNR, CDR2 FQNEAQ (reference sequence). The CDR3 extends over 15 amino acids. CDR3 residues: CASSSGANSNQPQHF. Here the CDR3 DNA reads TGTGCCAGCAGCTCGGGAGCAAATAGCAATCAGCCCCAGCATTTT.

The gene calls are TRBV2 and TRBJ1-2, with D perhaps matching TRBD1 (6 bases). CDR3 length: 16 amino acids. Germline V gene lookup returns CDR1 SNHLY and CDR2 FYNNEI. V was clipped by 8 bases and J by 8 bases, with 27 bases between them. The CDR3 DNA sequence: TGTGCCAGCTGGCGGCGGGGGCAGGGGCAGACGGGAGGCTACACCTTC. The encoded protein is CASWRRGQGQTGGYTF.

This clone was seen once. As DNA, the CDR3 is TGTGCCAGTAGCCACTCAGAGGGGTTTTGGGAGCTGTTTTTT. Its translation is CASSHSEGFWELFF. The chain carries TRBV19 and TRBJ2-2; D tentatively reads TRBD1 or TRBD2 (5 bases each). Germline-derived CDR1 and CDR2 are LNHDA and SQIVND (reference sequence). This CDR3 has 14 residues. Trimming shortened V by 6 bases and J by 9 bases, and 17 bases separated the two germline ends.

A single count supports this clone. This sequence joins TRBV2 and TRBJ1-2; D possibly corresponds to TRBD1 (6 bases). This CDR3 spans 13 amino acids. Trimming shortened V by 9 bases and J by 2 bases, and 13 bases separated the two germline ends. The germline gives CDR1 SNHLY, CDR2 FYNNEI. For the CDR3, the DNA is TGTGCCAGTCAGGGGACAAGGAACTATGGCTACACCTTC. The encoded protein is CASQGTRNYGYTF.

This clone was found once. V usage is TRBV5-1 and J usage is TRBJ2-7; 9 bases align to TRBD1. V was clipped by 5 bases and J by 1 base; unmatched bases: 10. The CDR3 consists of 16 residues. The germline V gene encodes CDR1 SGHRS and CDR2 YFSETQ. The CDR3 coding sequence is TGCGCCAGCAGGCCCCTCCCCGGGACAGGGTCCTACGAGCAGTACTTC. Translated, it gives CASRPLPGTGSYEQYF.

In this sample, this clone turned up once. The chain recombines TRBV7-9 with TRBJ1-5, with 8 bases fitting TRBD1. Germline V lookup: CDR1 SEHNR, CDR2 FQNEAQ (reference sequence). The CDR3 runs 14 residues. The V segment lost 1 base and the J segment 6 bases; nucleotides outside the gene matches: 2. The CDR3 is CASSLGQGFQPQHF. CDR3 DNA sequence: TGTGCCAGCAGCTTAGGACAGGGGTTTCAGCCCCAGCATTTT.

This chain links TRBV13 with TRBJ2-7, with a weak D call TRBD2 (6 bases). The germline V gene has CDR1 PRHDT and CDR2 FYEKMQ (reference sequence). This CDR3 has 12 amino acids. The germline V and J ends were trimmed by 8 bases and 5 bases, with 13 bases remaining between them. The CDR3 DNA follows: TGTGCCAGCGGCCAGGGAGGCCACGAGCAGTACTTC. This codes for CASGQGGHEQYF.

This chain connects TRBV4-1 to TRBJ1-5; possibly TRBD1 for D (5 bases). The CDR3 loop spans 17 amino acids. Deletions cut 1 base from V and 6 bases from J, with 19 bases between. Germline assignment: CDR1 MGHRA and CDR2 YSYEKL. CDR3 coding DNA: TGCGCCAGCAGCCAAGGGTCTCAGGGTCGGAGGATTCAGCCCCAGCATTTT. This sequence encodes CASSQGSQGRRIQPQHF.

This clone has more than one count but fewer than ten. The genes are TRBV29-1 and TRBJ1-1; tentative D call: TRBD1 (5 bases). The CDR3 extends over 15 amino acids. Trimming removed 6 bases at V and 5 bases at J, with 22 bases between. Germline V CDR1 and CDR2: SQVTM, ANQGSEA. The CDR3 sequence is CSVGKRQFYGTEAFF. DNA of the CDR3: TGCAGCGTCGGAAAGCGACAGTTCTATGGGACTGAAGCTTTCTTT.

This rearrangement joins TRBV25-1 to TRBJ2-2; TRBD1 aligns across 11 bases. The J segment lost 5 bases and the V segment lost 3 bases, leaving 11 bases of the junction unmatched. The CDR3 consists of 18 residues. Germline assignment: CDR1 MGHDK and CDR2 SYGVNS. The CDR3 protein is CASSETIGQGARTGELFF. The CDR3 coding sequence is TGTGCCAGCAGTGAGACTATAGGACAGGGGGCTAGGACCGGGGAGCTGTTTTTT.